This T cell receptor (beta chain) comes out of a study of cytomegalovirus exposure and HLA in healthy donors. The repertoire was sequenced with immunoSEQ multiplex PCR; TCRdb's copy has only in-frame clones and lacks some. Of roughly 86,000 clones listed, almost 97% were seen once; the top ten hold 1.6%. Study results and caveats: High sensitivity and specificity were reportedly achieved when the classifier diagnosed cytomegalovirus status.

Trimming removed 0 bases at V and 5 bases at J, with 7 bases between. Germline V gives CDR1 SGHRS, CDR2 YFSETQ. The CDR3 consists of 13 residues. On this clone itself: Its matching antigen is unknown.

The validation cohort, a group of 120 or so subjects, included the donors and was separate from the roughly 670-subject first cohort. Material: PBMCs. The rearrangement links TRBV5-1 to TRBJ2-3; unclear D gene. This TCR derives from a man aged 18 to 35 in good health and CMV-seropositive. This chain's CDR3 is CASSLELRDTQYF. CDR3 nucleotide sequence: TGCGCCAGCAGCTTGGAGTTGCGAGATACGCAGTATTTT.